These 9 T cell receptor beta chains share one sample of origin, sequenced in a study of blood T cell repertoires in COVID-19. Profiling relied on immunoSEQ multiplex PCR, and the TCRdb table lists in-frame clones only, not all of them. The sample contains 150,000 to 200,000 clones, 82% of which appear only once. Input material: peripheral blood. These receptors came from a woman between 65 and 79 years old with acute or convalescent COVID-19.

The genes are TRBV5-8 and TRBJ1-1, with 9 bases that match TRBD1. Germline V CDR1 and CDR2: SGHTS, YDEGEE. There are 14 residues in the CDR3. The junction had 7 bases not matched to a gene; V was cut back by 7 bases and J by 3 bases. CDR3 residues: CASGTGIRYTEAFF. In DNA form, the CDR3 reads TGTGCCAGCGGGACAGGGATAAGGTACACTGAAGCTTTCTTT. Full variable domain (outside the CDR3, taken from reference TRBV5-8 and TRBJ1-1): EAGVTQSPTHLIKTRGQQATLRCSPISGHTSVYWYQQALGLGLQFLLWYDEGEERNRGNFPPRFSGRQFPNYSSELNVNALELEDSALYLCASGTGIRYTEAFFGQGTRLTVV.

V and J are TRBV24-1 and TRBJ2-7; 10 bases match TRBD1. The CDR3 covers 15 residues. The germline V gene has CDR1 KGHDR and CDR2 SFDVKD. The ends lost 2 bases at V and 4 bases at J; junction bases unmatched: 4. The CDR3 region is CATSDSGTGVYEQYF. The CDR3 DNA follows: TGTGCCACCAGTGATTCCGGGACAGGGGTGTACGAGCAGTACTTC.

This clone was counted a few times. This chain connects TRBV9 to TRBJ1-1, with 7 bases lining up with TRBD1. CDR3 length equals 17 residues. Germline loops: CDR1 SGDLS, CDR2 YYNGEE. J gave up 1 base and V 3 bases, and 12 bases lay outside the gene matches. CDR3 protein: CASSADWGRGPNTEAFF. The DNA of the CDR3 is TGTGCCAGCAGCGCTGATTGGGGTAGGGGGCCGAACACTGAAGCTTTCTTT. The full variable domain, its missing parts supplied by reference TRBV9 and TRBJ1-1, is DSGVTQTPKHLITATGQRVTLRCSPRSGDLSVYWYQQSLDQGLQFLIQYYNGEERAKGNILERFSAQQFPDLHSELNLSSLELGDSALYFCASSADWGRGPNTEAFFGQGTRLTVV.

The gene calls are TRBV5-1 and TRBJ2-2; tentative D call: TRBD2 (5 bases). The CDR3 contains 15 residues. V gave up 0 bases and J gave up 2 bases, with 8 bases separating them. Germline V gene sequence: CDR1 SGHRS, CDR2 YFSETQ. CDR3 in DNA: TGCGCCAGCAGCTTGGACGGGGTTAACACCGGGGAGCTGTTTTTT. Amino acid sequence: CASSLDGVNTGELFF.

This CDR3 is CASSLSFLAGVEQYF. In nucleotides, the CDR3 is TGTGCCAGCAGTTTATCTTTCCTAGCGGGAGTTGAGCAGTACTTC. J is TRBJ2-7 and V is TRBV28; TRBD2 agrees at 10 bases. J lost 7 bases, V lost 1 base, and 7 bases had no gene match. Per germline, CDR1 MDHEN and CDR2 SYDVKM. There are 15 residues in the CDR3.

The chain carries TRBV6-1 and TRBJ1-1; D is unresolved. CDR3 size: 14 residues. Germline V gene lookup returns CDR1 MNHNS and CDR2 SASEGT. V lost 3 bases, J lost 9 bases, and 17 bases lay in between. The CDR3 DNA is TGTGCCAGCAGTGAGCTCGGACGGAGGACGAAAGCTTTCTTT. Translated, it gives CASSELGRRTKAFF.

This chain connects TRBV20-1 to TRBJ1-2; 9 positions match TRBD1. The CDR3 loop spans 11 amino acids. J gave up 6 bases and V 5 bases, and 1 base lay outside the gene matches. Germline CDR1 DFQATT, CDR2 SNEGSKA (reference sequence). CDR3 sequence: CSAGDRDGYTF. CDR3 bases: TGCAGTGCTGGGGACAGGGATGGCTACACCTTC.

The chain has TRBV30 and TRBJ1-1; D is possibly TRBD1 (6 bases). V lost 0 bases and J lost 8, with 13 bases in between. Germline lookup yields CDR1 GTSNPN and CDR2 SVGIG (reference sequence). The CDR3 is made up of 13 amino acids. CDR3 nucleotide sequence: TGTGCCTGGAGTGTACTAAGGGGGTCCGAAGCTTTCTTT. This encodes CAWSVLRGSEAFF. Looking up the rest from reference TRBV30 and TRBJ1-1 gives the full variable domain: SQTIHQWPATLVQPVGSPLSLECTVEGTSNPNLYWYRQAAGRGLQLLFYSVGIGQISSEVPQNLSASRPQDRQFILSSKKLLLSDSGFYLCAWSVLRGSEAFFGQGTRLTVV.

The chain has TRBV6-6 and TRBJ2-1; 12 bases match TRBD2. V lost 6 bases to trimming and J lost 8 bases; unmatched junction nucleotides: 11. This CDR3 spans 16 amino acids. In germline, CDR1 is MNHNY, CDR2 SVGAGI (reference sequence). CDR3 nucleotides: TGTGCCAGCAGAAGACCTAGCGGGAGGGCCTCCGATGAGCAGTTCTTC. Amino acid sequence: CASRRPSGRASDEQFF.